The present T cell receptor beta chain was sequenced within a study of shared clonotypes between healthy human individuals. The run depth of the assay was deep. Clones were sequenced by immunoSEQ multiplex PCR, and TCRdb holds only the in-frame ones, with some missing. The repertoire has 600,000 to 750,000 clones, around 72% of them found once; the top ten carry about 2%. This CDR3 has 12 amino acids. CDR1 is WSHSY, CDR2 SAAADI, per germline. The sample holds a few counts of this clone. Its antigen is as yet unknown. Mismatch with germline at one junction end may stem from a read error. Overall study results and limits: Approximately 5.3% was the fraction of naive CD4 clonotypes found shared across four donors.

Sequencing was performed on memory CD4+ T cells sorted from blood. The subset here: CD45RA-negative fraction. This clonotype was sampled from a young woman in good health. The V gene is TRBV10-2, the J gene TRBJ2-7; no firm D call. The CDR3 DNA reads TGCGCCGGCAGATCCCCGCGACGCGAGCAGTACTTC. As protein: CAGRSPRREQYF.